This T cell receptor (beta chain) is from a study of T cells in Graves' hyperthyroidism and ophthalmopathy. Study background: Upon initial diagnosis and before any treatment, peripheral blood was collected.

TCR beta CDR3 regions were amplified from RNA transcripts. Primed by the HTBI set, a first-round RT-PCR was run on the TCR CDR3. TCRdb re-called the multiplex PCR reads through MiXCR, storing one row per CDR3 protein. There are roughly 300,000 distinct CDR3 sequences in the sample; approximately 15% occur only once, and roughly 24% lies in the top ten. V lost 3 bases to trimming and J lost 5 bases; unmatched junction nucleotides: 1. The CDR3 runs 14 residues. The V gene's germline CDR1 is MNHNS and CDR2 SASEGT. The definition of stable Graves' hyperthyroidism was no ophthalmopathy progression within 18 months. This clonotype has ten or more counts.

Sequencing used blood. The chain links TRBV6-1 to TRBJ2-2; 9 bases map to TRBD2. The clonotype was recovered from a woman in her thirties with Graves' hyperthyroidism. The chain's CDR3 is CASSELAGTGELFF. DNA for the CDR3: TGTGCCAGCAGTGAGCTAGCGGGGACCGGGGAGCTGTTTTTT.